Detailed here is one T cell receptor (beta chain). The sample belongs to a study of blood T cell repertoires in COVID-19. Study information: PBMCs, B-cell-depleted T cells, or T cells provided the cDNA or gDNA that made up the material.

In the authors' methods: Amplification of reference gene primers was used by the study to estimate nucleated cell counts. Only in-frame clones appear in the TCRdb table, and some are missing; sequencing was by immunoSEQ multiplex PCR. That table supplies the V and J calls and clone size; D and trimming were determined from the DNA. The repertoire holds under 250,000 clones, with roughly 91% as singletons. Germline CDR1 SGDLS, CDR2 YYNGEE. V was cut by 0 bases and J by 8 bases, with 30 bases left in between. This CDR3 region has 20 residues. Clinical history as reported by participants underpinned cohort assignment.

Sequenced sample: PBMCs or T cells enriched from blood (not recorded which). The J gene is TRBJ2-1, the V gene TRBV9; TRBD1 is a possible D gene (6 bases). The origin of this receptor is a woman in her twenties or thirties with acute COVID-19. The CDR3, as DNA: TGTGCCAGCAGCGTAGGGTTCCCCCGGCTTACGGGACACCACAGGTATGAGCAGTTCTTC. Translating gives CASSVGFPRLTGHHRYEQFF. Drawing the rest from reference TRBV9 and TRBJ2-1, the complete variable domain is DSGVTQTPKHLITATGQRVTLRCSPRSGDLSVYWYQQSLDQGLQFLIQYYNGEERAKGNILERFSAQQFPDLHSELNLSSLELGDSALYFCASSVGFPRLTGHHRYEQFFGPGTRLTVL.